A single sample gave rise to the 12 T cell receptor beta chains below, sequenced in a study of spatial heterogeneity in lung cancer (dated by TCRdb to about 2019). Reading the label with the study, this specimen's time point is: sample taken at primary tumor resection. For TCR sequencing, whole RNA was extracted from tumor and nontumor lung tissue, or from cryopreserved PBMC samples, and no cell sorting was done. Library preparation used 5' RACE. This sample was sequenced with a NextSeq 500. The raw public reads went through TCRdb reprocessing: fastp at Q25, MiXCR clone calling, in-frame beta chains kept. Identical CDR3 proteins give one entry, which carries the most common genes and DNA. The sample table holds more than 80,000 distinct CDR3 sequences, of which about 12% were seen once. 35% to 45% of the sample belongs to the ten largest clones. The source material was PBMCs, sampled at surgery. The receptor source for this set is a male donor with early-stage non-small cell lung cancer.

At least ten counts were recorded for this clonotype. This chain connects TRBV20-1 to TRBJ2-6, with 9 positions matching TRBD1. Germline assignment: CDR1 DFQATT and CDR2 SNEGSKA (reference sequence). This CDR3 contains 20 residues. The V gene end was trimmed by 0 bases and the J gene end by 3 bases; junction bases not matched to a gene: 15. The chain's CDR3 is CSARDPGRDRDLYGANVLTF. The CDR3 nucleotides read TGCAGTGCTAGAGATCCAGGCCGGGACAGGGATTTATATGGGGCCAACGTCCTGACTTTC.

In its sample, this clonotype was seen once. The chain uses TRBV6-1 and TRBJ2-1, with D possibly matching TRBD1 (6 bases). This CDR3 region has 14 residues. Trimming stripped 2 bases from V and 7 bases from J, with 12 bases between. CDR1 and CDR2 (germline): MNHNS, SASEGT. This chain's CDR3 is CASSEWGQWNEQFF. The CDR3 coding sequence is TGTGCCAGCAGTGAATGGGGGCAATGGAATGAGCAGTTCTTC.

The V and J genes are TRBV4-3 and TRBJ2-1; no firm D call. The germline V gene has CDR1 LGHNA and CDR2 YSLEER. This CDR3 spans 16 amino acids. Trimming removed 4 bases at V and 6 bases at J, with 19 bases between. CDR3 region: CASSRGGAQALNEQFF. In DNA form, the CDR3 reads TGCGCCAGCAGCCGAGGCGGCGCGCAGGCGCTCAATGAGCAGTTCTTC.

This chain joins TRBV19 and TRBJ2-1, with 10 bases fitting TRBD2. This CDR3 has 15 residues. V gave up 7 bases and J gave up 0 bases; unmatched junction bases: 3. Germline CDR1 LNHDA, CDR2 SQIVND (reference sequence). CDR3 sequence (DNA): TGTGCCAGTACCTCTAGCGGGAGCTCCTACAATGAGCAGTTCTTC. Its translation is CASTSSGSSYNEQFF.

This clonotype showed up just a few times. A read error may account for a junction end that differs from germline. The V gene is TRBV5-1, the J gene TRBJ1-2, with D unresolved. The length of the CDR3 is 11 residues. Germline values: CDR1 SGHRS, CDR2 YFSETQ. The CDR3 spells CASSQNNVRLF. The CDR3 DNA sequence: TGCGCCAGCAGCCAGAACAATGTTCGACTCTTC.

This chain joins TRBV4-1 and TRBJ2-7; 9 bases match TRBD1. J gave up 3 bases and V 1 base, and 7 bases lay outside the gene matches. Germline V CDR1 and CDR2: MGHRA, YSYEKL. CDR3 size: 16 residues. CDR3 in amino acids: CASSQAPGQGFYEQYF. CDR3 sequence (DNA): TGCGCCAGCAGCCAAGCACCGGGACAGGGATTCTACGAGCAGTACTTC.

The rearrangement links TRBV20-1 to TRBJ1-1; D not certain. The V end was cut by 3 bases, the J end by 0 bases, with 14 bases between. The CDR3 has 15 amino acids. The V gene's germline CDR1 is DFQATT and CDR2 SNEGSKA (reference sequence). The CDR3 DNA reads as TGCAGTGCTAGTTCCCGGGATAGCATGAACACTGAAGCTTTCTTT. It is translated as CSASSRDSMNTEAFF.

This clonotype was recorded many times. The chain carries TRBV5-1 and TRBJ2-5; D is unclear. The germline V gene has CDR1 SGHRS and CDR2 YFSETQ. V was pared by 3 bases and J by 4 bases, with 13 bases between. The CDR3 has 14 amino acids. The CDR3 sequence: CASSSSVATETQYF. Here the CDR3 DNA reads TGCGCCAGCAGCTCCTCGGTCGCCACAGAGACCCAGTACTTC.

This clonotype came up many times. The J gene is TRBJ1-4, the V gene TRBV5-1, with D possibly TRBD1 on 5 matching bases. The CDR3 totals 15 residues. Deletions cut 5 bases from V and 3 bases from J, with 14 bases between. Germline CDR1 is SGHRS and CDR2 is YFSETQ. CDR3 nucleotides: TGCGCCAGCAGACGCGGGGGAATGGCTAATGAAAAACTGTTTTTT. As protein: CASRRGGMANEKLFF.

The gene calls are TRBV7-2 and TRBJ2-3; 7 nucleotides agree with TRBD2. J was trimmed by 5 bases and V by 4 bases; bases with no gene match: 9. Per the germline V gene, CDR1 is SGHTA and CDR2 is FQGNSA. The CDR3 runs 15 residues. CDR3 coding DNA: TGTGCCAGCAGCTCCTGGGCGGGAGTAATAGATACGCAGTATTTT. Translating it yields CASSSWAGVIDTQYF.

This clonotype was recorded at least ten times. The chain is built from TRBV20-1 and TRBJ2-7; a possible D gene is TRBD1 (6 bases). Looked up from germline, CDR1 is DFQATT and CDR2 is SNEGSKA (reference sequence). Trimming removed 6 bases at V and 2 bases at J, with 14 bases between. The CDR3 totals 13 residues. The DNA for the CDR3 is TGCAGTGCGCAGGCGGACAGTACCTACGAGCAGTACTTC. This sequence encodes CSAQADSTYEQYF.

The chain combines TRBV30 with TRBJ2-3; D possibly corresponds to TRBD1 (5 bases). Germline V gene lookup returns CDR1 GTSNPN and CDR2 SVGIG (reference sequence). CDR3 length: 16 residues. Trimming took 3 bases from V and 1 from J, leaving 17 bases between them. CDR3 nucleotide sequence: TGTGCCTGGAGCTACCTTCAGGGTTGGGGCACAGATACGCAGTATTTT. Amino acid sequence: CAWSYLQGWGTDTQYF.